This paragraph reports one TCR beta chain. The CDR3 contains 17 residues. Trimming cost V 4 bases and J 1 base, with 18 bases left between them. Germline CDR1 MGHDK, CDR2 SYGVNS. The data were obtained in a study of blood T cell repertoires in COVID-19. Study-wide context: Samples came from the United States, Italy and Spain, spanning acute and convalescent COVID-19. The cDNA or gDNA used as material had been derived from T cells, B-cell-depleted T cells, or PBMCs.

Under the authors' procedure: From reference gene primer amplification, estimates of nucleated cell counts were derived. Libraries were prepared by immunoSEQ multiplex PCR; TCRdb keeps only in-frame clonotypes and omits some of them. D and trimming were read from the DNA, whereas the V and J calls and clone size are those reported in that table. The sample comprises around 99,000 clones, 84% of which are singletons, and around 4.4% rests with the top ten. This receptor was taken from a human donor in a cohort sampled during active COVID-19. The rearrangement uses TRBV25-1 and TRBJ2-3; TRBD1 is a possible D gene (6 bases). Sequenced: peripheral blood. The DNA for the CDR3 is TGTGCCAGCAGTGCCACCTTCACAGGGCTTCGCACAGATACGCAGTATTTT. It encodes CASSATFTGLRTDTQYF.